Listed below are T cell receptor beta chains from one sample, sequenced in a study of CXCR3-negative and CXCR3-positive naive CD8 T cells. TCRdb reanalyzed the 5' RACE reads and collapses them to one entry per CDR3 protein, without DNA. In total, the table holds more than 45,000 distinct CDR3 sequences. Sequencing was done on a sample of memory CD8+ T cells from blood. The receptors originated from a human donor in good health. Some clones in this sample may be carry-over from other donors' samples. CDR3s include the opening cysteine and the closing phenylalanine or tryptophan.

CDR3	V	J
CASSRTASYEQYF	TRBV7-9	TRBJ2-7
CASSPSGGVYEKLFF	TRBV6-5	TRBJ1-4
CASSLGPFSYEQYF	TRBV5-1	TRBJ2-7
CASSPSGGTDTQYF	TRBV6-4	TRBJ2-3
CASSRGSGYTF	TRBV14	TRBJ1-2
CSVAGGDTYEQYF	TRBV29-1	TRBJ2-7
CASSLEREGLDTQYF	TRBV7-2	TRBJ2-3
CAISDRGPSNQPQHF	TRBV10-3	TRBJ1-5
CASSLGINYGYTF	TRBV28	TRBJ1-2
CASSDGQGADEQFF	TRBV6-4	TRBJ2-1
CASSLDRIPYNSPLHF	TRBV28	TRBJ1-6
CASSRPGVTQPYEQYF	TRBV7-2	TRBJ2-7
CSGRGQDRDTQYF	TRBV29-1	TRBJ2-3